The sample holds a few counts of the clone carrying this TCR beta chain. The antigen is undetermined. This sample was taken from a study of CD8 T cells in ankylosing spondylitis. Study findings and constraints: Both synovial fluid and blood in reactive arthritis had previously been reported to carry some motif variants. Disease-linked clones bore a CD8+ phenotype, appearing relatively rarely in peripheral blood. Apparently characteristic of ankylosing spondylitis blood was a TCR beta motif (under ten highly homologous variants).

Germline CDR1 reads SGHAT; CDR2 reads FQNNGV. The CDR3 is made up of 14 amino acids. Trimming pared 4 bases from V and 5 bases from J, leaving 14 bases between. It was by quantitative 5'-RACE with molecular barcodes that TCR beta libraries were made. One entry per CDR3 protein, called by TCRdb with MiXCR from the 5' RACE reads. The sample has under 300,000 distinct CDR3 sequences, about 10% seen once; the top ten hold 6% to 7.5%. This sequence originates from a male donor with ankylosing spondylitis or in good health (not recorded which). Sample: blood, either unsorted or a sorted T cell fraction (not recorded which). The chain combines TRBV11-2 with TRBJ2-5; no clear D gene. CDR3 amino acids: CASSSPTNLETQYF. In DNA, the CDR3 is TGTGCCAGCAGCTCCCCAACTAATCTGGAGACCCAGTACTTC.